The T cell receptor beta chain described here comes from a study of T cells in Graves' hyperthyroidism and ophthalmopathy. About this clonotype itself: One end of the junction does not line up with germline, which may come from a read error.

This CDR3 region has 18 residues. The germline V gene encodes CDR1 SGHNT and CDR2 YENEEA. Amplified regions were TCR beta CDR3 sequences from RNA transcripts. A first-round RT-PCR of the TCR CDR3 used the HTBI primer set. TCRdb re-analysed the multiplex PCR reads in MiXCR, keeping a single row per CDR3 protein. The sample yields roughly 660,000 distinct CDR3 sequences, 15% to 20% seen once. This clonotype was obtained from a man between 45 and 60 years old with Graves' hyperthyroidism. The sequencing sample was made of blood. The chain uses TRBV11-3 and TRBJ1-2, with TRBD1 as a possible D gene (5 bases). CDR3: CASSQDGADLREDYGYTF. Written as DNA, the CDR3 is TGCGCCAGCAGCCAAGATGGGGCAGATCTACGAGAGGACTATGGCTACACCTTC.